The 2 T cell receptor beta chains given below trace back to one sample, sequenced in a study of OX40 agonist ivuxolimab in advanced cancers. Libraries were prepared by immunoSEQ multiplex PCR; TCRdb keeps only in-frame clonotypes and omits some of them. The sample contains over 75,000 clones, 80% to 95% of which appear only once. The sample was CD4+ or CD8+ T cells sorted from blood, taken in a trial of the OX40 agonist ivuxolimab. These TCRs come from an adult with an advanced solid tumor such as melanoma, head and neck, liver or kidney cancer.

This clone showed up just once. This rearrangement joins TRBV2 to TRBJ2-3, with 9 bases fitting TRBD1. Germline CDR1 reads SNHLY; CDR2 reads FYNNEI. This CDR3 is 14 amino acids long. Losses at the gene ends were 7 bases for V and 1 base for J; bases not matched to a gene: 3. CDR3 in amino acids: CASKTGGGTDTQYF. The CDR3 nucleotides are TGTGCCAGCAAGACAGGGGGAGGCACAGATACGCAGTATTTT.

About this clone: Other DNA variants within this sample encode the same CDR3. The chain links TRBV18 to TRBJ2-2; weak D call: TRBD1 (6 bases). This CDR3 comprises 14 residues. CDR1 and CDR2 from the germline V gene are KGHSH and LQKENI. The V gene lost 6 bases and the J gene lost 1 base, with 9 bases spanning the gap. The DNA for the CDR3 is TGTGCCAGCTCCTCGACAGGGAACACCGGGGAGCTGTTTTTT. This encodes CASSSTGNTGELFF. Based on the CDR3 plus reference TRBV18 and TRBJ2-2, the full variable domain is NAGVMQNPRHLVRRRGQEARLRCSPMKGHSHVYWYRQLPEEGLKFMVYLQKENIIDESGMPKERFSAEFPKEGPSILRIQQVVRGDSAAYFCASSSTGNTGELFFGEGSRLTVL.